A few counts support the clone carrying this T cell receptor (beta chain). What it recognizes is unknown. Collected material from alopecia areata patients comprised lesional scalp punch biopsies and peripheral blood. cDNA prepared by RNA extraction and subsequent reverse transcription served as the template for sequencing. Data came from immunoSEQ multiplex PCR; TCRdb stores just in-frame clones and leaves some out. Among some 170,000 clones listed, approximately 70% were seen once. This record comes from a study of CD8+ T cells in alopecia areata. Study-level results: Higher clonality than in normal scalp was seen in lesional scalp, especially alopecia totalis/universalis.

This CDR3 is 13 amino acids long. Germline V lookup: CDR1 MNHNY, CDR2 SVGAGI (reference sequence). Trimming cost V 6 bases and J 1 base, with 9 bases left between them. The sequences come from CD8+ T cells sorted from blood, collected at week 0. This receptor was taken from a human donor with alopecia areata. The V gene is TRBV6-6, the J gene TRBJ2-5, with D perhaps TRBD1 (6 bases). CDR3 nucleotide sequence: TGTGCCAGCAGCCCGGACAGCCAAGAGACCCAGTACTTC. The encoded protein is CASSPDSQETQYF.